This T cell receptor (beta chain) was captured by sequencing in a study of T cells after yellow fever vaccination. For the study at large: SMART-Seq v4 Ultra Low Input prepared libraries from low-cell fractions. General study results and limits: Bulk-population clonotypes that are abundant could appear as contaminants in FACS-sorted repertoires. The secondary response was weaker, and its peak arrived faster, on day 5 versus 15.

As to this clonotype: Its specificity is unknown.

Generation of TCR cDNA used 5'RACE template switching (which added a universal primer site and UMIs). TCRdb reprocessed the 5' RACE reads with MiXCR, giving one entry per CDR3 protein. The sample records some 600,000 distinct CDR3 sequences, 10% to 15% being singletons. Trimming removed 5 bases from V and 2 bases from J; junction bases left unmatched: 6. CDR3 length: 16 residues. Germline V CDR1 and CDR2: SGHTA, FQGNSA. The J gene is TRBJ2-1, the V gene TRBV7-2; 10 nucleotides match TRBD2. This TCR derives from a man aged 25-45 years who received the YFV17D yellow fever vaccine. The sample here was PBMCs, taken on the day of the yellow fever booster vaccination. The chain's CDR3 is CASSQLAGNPYNEQFF. DNA for the CDR3: TGTGCCAGCAGCCAACTAGCGGGAAACCCCTACAATGAGCAGTTCTTC.